These T cell receptor beta chains were read from a single sample in a study of T cell responses to AZD1222 COVID-19 vaccine. The data were produced by immunoSEQ multiplex PCR, yet TCRdb's version contains in-frame clones alone and is incomplete. The sample lists about 100,000 clones, 80% to 90% seen once, with 3.3% in the top ten. The sample here was peripheral blood, taken on day 0 of AZD1222 vaccination. Receptors originate from an adult in good health. Each CDR3 is given with its conserved first and last residue. The D gene is left open where the match is weak. Clone size, where shown, is once, few, many, or a class for clones that have expanded.

len	v_gene	j_gene	d_gene	abundance	CDR3aa	CDR3nt
16	TRBV14	TRBJ1-4	-	-	CASSPGAFKAGEKLFF	TGTGCCAGCAGCCCCGGGGCGTTCAAAGCGGGTGAAAAACTGTTTTTT
17	TRBV7-3	TRBJ1-6	TRBD1	-	CASSLTGPGQGDSPLHF	TGTGCCAGCAGCTTAACAGGGCCCGGACAGGGGGATTCACCCCTCCACTTT
15	TRBV27	TRBJ1-2	-	once	CASSLVPLQAYGYTF	TGTGCCAGCAGTTTAGTTCCCCTACAGGCATATGGCTACACCTTC
14	TRBV28	TRBJ1-1	-	-	CASTPPGPNTEAFF	TGTGCCAGCACCCCCCCCGGACCAAACACTGAAGCTTTCTTT
13	TRBV19	TRBJ1-5	-	-	CASSDPSRQPQHF	TGTGCCAGTAGTGACCCCTCACGTCAGCCCCAGCATTTT
14	TRBV19	TRBJ1-2	-	-	CASSMGQLYYGYTF	TGTGCCAGTAGTATGGGCCAGCTTTACTATGGCTACACCTTC
11	TRBV7-9	TRBJ2-7	-	-	CASSLSYEQYF	TGTGCCAGCAGCTTATCATACGAGCAGTACTTC
14	TRBV19	TRBJ1-2	-	-	CASSAQASNYGYTF	TGTGCCAGTAGTGCCCAGGCCTCCAACTATGGCTACACCTTC
15	TRBV6-2/TRBV6-3	TRBJ2-2	-	-	CASSYYLGNTGELFF	TGTGCCAGCAGTTATTATTTGGGGAACACCGGGGAGCTGTTTTTT
15	TRBV6-5	TRBJ2-3	-	-	CASSYSTASTDTQYF	TGTGCCAGCAGTTACTCAACGGCTAGCACAGATACGCAGTATTTT
16	TRBV6-5	TRBJ2-4	-	-	CASSYSFRVSKNIQYF	TGTGCCAGCAGTTACTCGTTTAGGGTATCCAAAAACATTCAGTACTTC
12	TRBV18	TRBJ1-2	-	few	CASSPAGDGYTF	TGTGCCAGCTCACCCGCGGGGGATGGCTACACCTTC
15	TRBV7-3	TRBJ2-2	-	-	CASSSPTVNTGELFF	TGTGCCAGCAGCTCGCCGACAGTAAACACCGGGGAGCTGTTTTTT
14	TRBV6-5	TRBJ2-2	-	-	CASRAGRNTGELFF	TGTGCCAGCAGGGCAGGGCGGAACACCGGGGAGCTGTTTTTT
14	TRBV5-5	TRBJ1-2	-	-	CASIEWPRNYGYTF	TGTGCCAGTATCGAATGGCCTCGGAACTATGGCTACACCTTC
15	TRBV7-9	TRBJ2-7	-	-	CASSLDRDLTYEQYF	TGTGCCAGCAGCTTGGATCGGGACTTAACCTACGAGCAGTACTTC
16	TRBV6-2/TRBV6-3	TRBJ2-7	TRBD1	once	CASSTAGTGRTYEQYF	TGTGCCAGCAGTACAGCCGGGACAGGGAGAACCTACGAGCAGTACTTC
13	TRBV15	TRBJ1-5	-	-	CATSRDKVQPQHF	TGTGCCACCAGCAGAGATAAGGTTCAGCCCCAGCATTTT
13	TRBV25-1	TRBJ2-5	TRBD1	once	CASSGARDRPAYF	TGTGCCAGCAGTGGGGCCCGGGACAGGCCTGCCTACTTC
20	TRBV9	TRBJ2-6	TRBD1	-	CASSRRSGQGGVAGANVLTF	TGTGCCAGCAGTCGTAGGTCGGGACAGGGAGGAGTGGCCGGGGCCAACGTCCTGACTTTC
15	TRBV19	TRBJ1-2	-	-	CASSTQDSRIYGYTF	TGTGCCAGTAGTACCCAGGACAGTCGAATCTATGGCTACACCTTC
14	TRBV29-1	TRBJ2-7	-	-	CSVVRGASRHEQYF	TGCAGCGTTGTCAGGGGAGCGAGCCGCCACGAGCAGTACTTC
15	TRBV9	TRBJ1-1	TRBD1	-	CASSVVDRGNTEAFF	TGTGCCAGCAGCGTAGTAGACAGGGGGAACACTGAAGCTTTCTTT
13	TRBV11-3	TRBJ2-5	-	-	CASSRRFQETQYF	TGTGCCAGCAGCCGGAGGTTTCAAGAGACCCAGTACTTC
14	TRBV7-8	TRBJ2-1	-	-	CASRQRAGWNEQFF	TGTGCCAGCAGACAACGGGCAGGGTGGAATGAGCAGTTCTTC
17	TRBV4-2	TRBJ2-2	-	-	CASSQGGLIQRTGELFF	TGTGCCAGCAGCCAAGGGGGATTGATCCAGAGAACCGGGGAGCTGTTTTTT
16	TRBV5-6	TRBJ2-5	TRBD1	few	CASSRRDRGSQETQYF	TGTGCCAGCAGCCGCCGGGACAGGGGAAGCCAAGAGACCCAGTACTTC
12	TRBV12-3/TRBV12-4	TRBJ1-2	-	-	CASSLYSGDYTF	TGTGCCAGCAGTTTATATTCGGGGGACTACACCTTC
17	TRBV19	TRBJ1-6	-	-	CASSIWGGRVANSPLHF	TGTGCCAGTAGTATCTGGGGGGGCAGGGTGGCGAATTCACCCCTCCACTTT
15	TRBV6-1	TRBJ1-1	-	-	CASSELPLSGTEAFF	TGTGCCAGCAGTGAACTTCCCCTCTCCGGCACTGAAGCTTTCTTT
15	TRBV18	TRBJ2-1	TRBD2	-	CASSPTSGGAREQFF	TGTGCCAGCTCCCCAACTAGCGGGGGGGCCCGTGAGCAGTTCTTC